Presented here are 9 T cell receptor beta chains from one specimen sequenced in a study of T cell changes during pregnancy in multiple sclerosis. The method was immunoSEQ multiplex PCR; TCRdb's version includes in-frame clones alone and lacks a portion of them. The sample consists of approximately 50,000 clones, approximately 91% of them appearing once. Here the sequenced sample was peripheral blood, taken in the second trimester of pregnancy. These receptors were obtained from a female donor with multiple sclerosis, enrolled in a pregnancy study.

The CDR3 protein is CASSIFRGSTDTQYF. CDR3 sequence (DNA): TGTGCCAGTAGTATCTTTCGGGGGAGCACAGATACGCAGTATTTT. The chain uses TRBV19 and TRBJ2-3, with D possibly matching TRBD2 (6 bases). CDR1 and CDR2 from the germline V gene are LNHDA and SQIVND (reference sequence). Trimming removed 3 bases from V and 0 bases from J, with 10 bases in between. This CDR3 is built from 15 residues. The variable domain in full, with the rest retrieved from reference TRBV19 and TRBJ2-3, is DGGITQSPKYLFRKEGQNVTLSCEQNLNHDAMYWYRQDPGQGLRLIYYSQIVNDFQKGDIAEGYSVSREKKESFPLTVTSAQKNPTAFYLCASSIFRGSTDTQYFGPGTRLTVL.

The chain combines TRBV5-6 with TRBJ2-1; 7 bases line up with TRBD1. CDR1 and CDR2 from the germline V gene are SGHDT and YYEEEE. Trimming took 1 base from V and 0 from J; bases not matched to a gene: 1. The CDR3 has 15 amino acids. The CDR3 region is CASSLTGASYNEQFF. DNA of the CDR3: TGTGCCAGCAGCTTGACAGGGGCCTCCTACAATGAGCAGTTCTTC. Full variable domain (missing parts from reference TRBV5-6 and TRBJ2-1): DAGVTQSPTHLIKTRGQQVTLRCSPKSGHDTVSWYQQALGQGPQFIFQYYEEEERQRGNFPDRFSGHQFPNYSSELNVNALLLGDSALYLCASSLTGASYNEQFFGPGTRLTVL.

V is TRBV4-3 and J is TRBJ2-3; 8 bases line up with TRBD2. The CDR3 has 16 amino acids. The germline V gene encodes CDR1 LGHNA and CDR2 YSLEER. The V segment lost 0 bases and the J segment 2 bases; nucleotides outside the gene matches: 4. The CDR3 DNA sequence: TGCGCCAGCAGCCAAGATTACGGGGGGGCCACAGATACGCAGTATTTT. It translates to CASSQDYGGATDTQYF.

The chain joins TRBV7-9 to TRBJ2-3; D remains unclear. The V and J ends lost 5 bases and 7 bases respectively, with 16 bases between them. Per germline, CDR1 SEHNR and CDR2 FQNEAQ (reference sequence). The CDR3 contains 14 residues. The CDR3 loop is CASSPARHTYTQYF. The CDR3 nucleotides are TGTGCCAGCAGCCCAGCTAGGCACACGTATACGCAGTATTTT.

The chain links TRBV4-2 to TRBJ1-5; 7 nucleotides agree with TRBD1. Germline lookup yields CDR1 LGHNA and CDR2 YNFKEQ. CDR3 length: 15 residues. J gave up 6 bases and V 1 base, and 6 bases lay outside the gene matches. In nucleotides, the CDR3 is TGTGCCAGCAGCCAAGGTGACAGGGAATTTCAGCCCCAGCATTTT. Translating gives CASSQGDREFQPQHF.

The chain carries TRBV19 and TRBJ1-1; 7 positions match TRBD1. This CDR3 is 13 amino acids long. V trimming: 3 bases; J trimming: 5 bases; junction bases outside the gene matches: 3. Germline CDR1 is LNHDA and CDR2 is SQIVND (reference sequence). The CDR3 sequence: CASSMHRGTEAFF. CDR3 bases: TGTGCCAGTAGTATGCACAGGGGTACTGAAGCTTTCTTT. Full variable domain (missing parts from reference TRBV19 and TRBJ1-1): DGGITQSPKYLFRKEGQNVTLSCEQNLNHDAMYWYRQDPGQGLRLIYYSQIVNDFQKGDIAEGYSVSREKKESFPLTVTSAQKNPTAFYLCASSMHRGTEAFFGQGTRLTVV.

The rearrangement links TRBV27 to TRBJ1-3; D unclear. Trimming left V 5 bases short and J 2 bases short, with 10 bases between. The CDR3 extends over 14 amino acids. Germline V CDR1 and CDR2: MNHEY, SMNVEV (reference sequence). This CDR3 is CASSLTLAGNTIYF. DNA for the CDR3: TGTGCCAGCAGTCTTACTCTTGCTGGAAACACCATATATTTT.

The chain joins TRBV18 to TRBJ2-7; 7 bases are a match to TRBD1. Germline trimming cut 1 base from V and 0 bases from J; bases unmatched to any gene: 3. The CDR3 loop spans 15 amino acids. Germline CDR1 KGHSH, CDR2 LQKENI. The CDR3 loop reads CASSPLGTASYEQYF. The CDR3 DNA sequence: TGTGCCAGCTCACCACTGGGGACAGCCTCCTACGAGCAGTACTTC.

The chain uses TRBV6-5 and TRBJ2-7, with a weak D call TRBD2 (6 bases). Trimming cost V 4 bases and J 6 bases, with 16 bases left between them. CDR1 and CDR2 (germline): MNHEY, SVGAGI. The CDR3 has 14 amino acids. This chain's CDR3 is CASSSGTDALEQYF. The DNA for the CDR3 is TGTGCCAGCAGTTCCGGGACTGACGCTCTCGAGCAGTACTTC.